The source of this TCR beta chain is a study of blood T cell repertoires in COVID-19. About the study: Acute and convalescent COVID-19 specimens originated in the United States, Italy and Spain.

V lost 6 bases, J lost 9 bases, and 21 bases lay in between. Germline values: CDR1 MDHEN, CDR2 SYDVKM. The CDR3 extends over 14 amino acids. This study enrolled people aged about 18 to 100 from about 24 US geographic areas. Data came from immunoSEQ multiplex PCR; TCRdb stores just in-frame clones and leaves some out. Of fewer than 250,000 clones detected, around 85% appear once; the ten largest clones hold 3% to 4%. The chain links TRBV28 to TRBJ2-7, with D tentatively TRBD2 (5 bases). Sequencing input: PBMCs or T cells enriched from blood (not recorded which). This receptor was identified in a woman in her thirties or forties with acute COVID-19. In DNA, the CDR3 is TGTGCCAGCAGGTCGCAGGAGAGGGCTTTTGGGCAGTACTTC. It codes for CASRSQERAFGQYF. Combining the CDR3 with reference TRBV28 and TRBJ2-7 gives the whole variable domain DVKVTQSSRYLVKRTGEKVFLECVQDMDHENMFWYRQDPGLGLRLIYFSYDVKMKEKGDIPEGYSVSREKKERFSLILESASTNQTSMYLCASRSQERAFGQYFGPGTRLTVT.